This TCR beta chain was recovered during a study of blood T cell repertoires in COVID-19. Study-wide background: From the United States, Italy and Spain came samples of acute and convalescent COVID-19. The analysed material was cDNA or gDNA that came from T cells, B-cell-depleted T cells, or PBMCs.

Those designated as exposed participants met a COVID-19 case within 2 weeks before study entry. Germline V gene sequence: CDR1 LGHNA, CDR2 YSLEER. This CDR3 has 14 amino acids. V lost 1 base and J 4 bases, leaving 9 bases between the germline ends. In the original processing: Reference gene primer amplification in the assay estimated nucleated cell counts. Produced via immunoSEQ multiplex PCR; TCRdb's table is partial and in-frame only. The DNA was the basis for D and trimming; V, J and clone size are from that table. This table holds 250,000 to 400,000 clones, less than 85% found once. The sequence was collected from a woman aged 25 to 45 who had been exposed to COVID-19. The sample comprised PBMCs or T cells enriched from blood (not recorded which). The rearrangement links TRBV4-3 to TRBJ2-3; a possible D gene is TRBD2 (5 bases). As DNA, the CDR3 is TGCGCCAGCAGCCAAGGTCTAGCTTCAGATACGCAGTATTTT. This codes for CASSQGLASDTQYF.